One sample yielded the 17 T cell receptor beta chains listed below, sequenced in a study of T cell repertoires in cytomegalovirus infection. TCRdb fed the reads into MiXCR, producing one record per CDR3 protein. The profile shows about 450,000 distinct CDR3 sequences, approximately 33% of them singletons. Input material: PBMCs. Receptors originate from a human donor in good health (CMV status not recorded). Some clones in this sample may be carry-over from other donors' samples.

This clonotype was counted many times. The chain has TRBV12-3 or TRBV12-4 and TRBJ1-5; 8 nucleotides match TRBD1. Unmatched junction bases numbered 6, after V lost 6 bases and J lost 5 bases. The CDR3 totals 14 residues. The CDR3 reads CASSLTTGDQPQHF. The CDR3 DNA is TGTGCCAGCAGCTTAACGACAGGGGATCAGCCCCAGCATTTT.

The J gene is TRBJ2-3, the V gene TRBV5-1; 9 nucleotides line up with TRBD2. This CDR3 has 15 residues. V shed 5 bases, J shed 2 bases, and the junction held 6 bases outside the gene matches. Germline CDR1 reads SGHRS; CDR2 reads YFSETQ. CDR3 in amino acids: CASRLAGAITDTQYF. In DNA, the CDR3 is TGCGCCAGCAGGTTAGCGGGGGCGATCACAGATACGCAGTATTTT.

This clonotype was counted many times. The V gene is TRBV7-8, the J gene TRBJ2-7; tentatively, D is TRBD1 (5 bases). Trimming cost V 5 bases and J 2 bases, with 10 bases left between them. CDR1 is SGHVS, CDR2 FQNEAQ, per germline. The CDR3 runs to 13 residues. The CDR3 bases are TGTGCCAGCAGCAGACAGAAGACCTACGAGCAGTACTTC. Encoded protein: CASSRQKTYEQYF.

The rearrangement links TRBV28 to TRBJ2-3; D may be TRBD1 (6 bases). The germline gives CDR1 MDHEN, CDR2 SYDVKM. The CDR3 sequence is 17 residues long. The germline V and J ends were trimmed by 3 bases and 7 bases, with 23 bases remaining between them. The CDR3 here is CASSFRTAVSSRYTQYF. CDR3 in DNA: TGTGCCAGCAGTTTTCGGACAGCGGTGTCCTCGAGGTATACGCAGTATTTT. The entire variable domain, with the rest obtained from reference TRBV28 and TRBJ2-3, is as follows: DVKVTQSSRYLVKRTGEKVFLECVQDMDHENMFWYRQDPGLGLRLIYFSYDVKMKEKGDIPEGYSVSREKKERFSLILESASTNQTSMYLCASSFRTAVSSRYTQYFGPGTRLTVL.

V gene TRBV20-1 combines with J gene TRBJ1-2; 8 bases are a match to TRBD1. Per the germline V gene, CDR1 is DFQATT and CDR2 is SNEGSKA (reference sequence). The ends lost 0 bases at V and 8 bases at J; junction bases unmatched: 14. This CDR3 contains 16 residues. This CDR3 reads CSARDAWDRPAGGYTF. The DNA of the CDR3 is TGCAGTGCTAGAGATGCTTGGGACAGGCCTGCGGGGGGCTACACCTTC.

This clonotype was seen a few times. V gene TRBV6-2 or TRBV6-3 combines with J gene TRBJ1-6; D gene unclear. The germline CDR1 and CDR2 sequences are MNHEY and SVGEGT. The CDR3 is 15 amino acids. Trimming pared 2 bases from V and 7 bases from J, leaving 12 bases between. The CDR3 nucleotides read TGTGCCAGCAGTTACAGGATACCACTCAATTCACCCCTCCACTTT. It codes for CASSYRIPLNSPLHF.

The chain links TRBV20-1 to TRBJ2-5; unclear D gene. CDR1 and CDR2 from the germline V gene are DFQATT and SNEGSKA (reference sequence). V gave up 5 bases and J gave up 0 bases, with 13 bases separating them. This CDR3 contains 14 residues. CDR3 loop: CSAPSTWYQETQYF. DNA for the CDR3: TGCAGTGCTCCTTCGACTTGGTACCAAGAGACCCAGTACTTC.

The chain links TRBV6-8 to TRBJ1-2; D remains unclear. With 6 bases removed from V and 8 bases from J, the gap between germline ends came to 13 bases. This CDR3 is 12 amino acids long. Germline loops: CDR1 MNHGY, CDR2 SAAAGT. CDR3 nucleotide sequence: TGTGCCAGCAGGGTCGACCCCTGGGGCTACACCTTC. Translation: CASRVDPWGYTF.

This clonotype was seen only a few times. This chain joins TRBV6-1 and TRBJ1-1, with D perhaps TRBD1 (6 bases). In germline, CDR1 is MNHNS, CDR2 SASEGT. V was cut by 5 bases and J by 6 bases, with 13 bases left in between. The CDR3 spans 13 residues. The CDR3, as DNA: TGTGCCAGCAGTTCTCAGGGGACCCCTGAAGCTTTCTTT. It codes for CASSSQGTPEAFF.

This clonotype was counted between two and nine times. CDR3 protein: CSAIMWDSKLRKEGYTF. The CDR3, as DNA: TGCAGTGCCATCATGTGGGACTCTAAGCTGAGAAAGGAAGGCTACACCTTC. The chain is built from TRBV20-1 and TRBJ1-2, with D possibly TRBD1 on 5 matching bases. Trimming took off 6 bases at V and 8 bases at J, with 31 bases between the two ends. The CDR3 has 17 residues. Germline V gene data show CDR1 as DFQATT and CDR2 as SNEGSKA (reference sequence).

V usage is TRBV19 and J usage is TRBJ1-1, with unresolved D. Trimming removed 0 bases at V and 5 bases at J, with 10 bases between. The CDR3 length is 14 residues. Germline loops: CDR1 LNHDA, CDR2 SQIVND (reference sequence). CDR3 sequence: CASSIDLSDTEAFF. The CDR3 region has the DNA TGTGCCAGTAGTATAGATCTATCGGATACTGAAGCTTTCTTT.

This clonotype was recorded at least ten times. The gene calls are TRBV7-8 and TRBJ1-3; possible D gene TRBD1, 5 bases. Trimming shortened V by 5 bases and J by 8 bases, and 16 bases separated the two germline ends. Germline V gene lookup returns CDR1 SGHVS and CDR2 FQNEAQ. CDR3 length equals 14 residues. CDR3 residues: CASSPRDSGHTIYF. In nucleotides, the CDR3 is TGTGCCAGCAGCCCTAGGGACTCTGGTCACACCATATATTTT.

The CDR3 DNA sequence: TGTGCCAGTAGTATCTACAACCTCAATCAGCCCCAGCATTTT. Its protein product is CASSIYNLNQPQHF. The chain is built from TRBV19 and TRBJ1-5; no clear D. Trimming took 3 bases from V and 3 from J, leaving 9 bases between them. The CDR3 extends over 14 amino acids. The germline V gene has CDR1 LNHDA and CDR2 SQIVND (reference sequence).

The chain employs TRBV7-3 and TRBJ2-2; D is perhaps TRBD1 (6 bases). Germline CDR1 and CDR2: SGHTA and FQGTGA. Trimming took off 4 bases at V and 6 bases at J, with 15 bases between the two ends. The CDR3 loop spans 15 amino acids. The CDR3 DNA reads as TGTGCCAGCAGCTCGGGACACTTGGGGGCCGGGGAGCTGTTTTTT. The encoded protein is CASSSGHLGAGELFF.

CDR3 coding DNA: TGTGCCAGCAGTCCCAGCGGGGGGGCGGGAGATGAGCAGTTCTTC. Its translation is CASSPSGGAGDEQFF. The chain links TRBV27 to TRBJ2-1; TRBD2 matches at 10 bases. CDR1 is MNHEY, CDR2 SMNVEV, per germline (reference sequence). With V trimmed by 5 bases and J by 8 bases, 9 bases remained unmatched. This CDR3 is built from 15 residues.

The V gene is TRBV5-4, the J gene TRBJ2-3, with 9 bases matching TRBD2. V dropped 2 bases and J dropped 2; count of bases not matched to a gene: 6. The CDR3 runs 16 residues. Per the germline V gene, CDR1 is SGHNT and CDR2 is YYREEE (reference sequence). The chain's CDR3 is CASSFGLAGSTDTQYF. CDR3 nucleotide sequence: TGTGCCAGCAGCTTTGGGCTAGCGGGGTCCACAGATACGCAGTATTTT.

The chain recombines TRBV28 with TRBJ2-3; D gene ambiguous. Trimming removed 4 bases at V and 0 bases at J, with 8 bases between. CDR3 length equals 14 residues. CDR1 MDHEN and CDR2 SYDVKM come from the germline V gene. The DNA of the CDR3 is TGTGCCAGCAGTTCCCCAGACAGCACAGATACGCAGTATTTT. It encodes CASSSPDSTDTQYF.